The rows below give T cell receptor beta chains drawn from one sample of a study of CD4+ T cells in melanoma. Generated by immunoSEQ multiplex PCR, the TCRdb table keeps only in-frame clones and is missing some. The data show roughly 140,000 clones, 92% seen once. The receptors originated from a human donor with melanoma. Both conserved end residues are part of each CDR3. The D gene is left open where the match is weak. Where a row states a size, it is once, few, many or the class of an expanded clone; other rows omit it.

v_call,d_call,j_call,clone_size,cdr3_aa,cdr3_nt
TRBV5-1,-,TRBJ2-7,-,CASSLALGGVSYEQYF,TGCGCCAGCAGCTTGGCCTTAGGAGGGGTCTCCTACGAGCAGTACTTC
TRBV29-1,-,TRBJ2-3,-,CSVEGGKEVDTQYF,TGCAGCGTTGAAGGAGGGAAAGAGGTTGATACGCAGTATTTT
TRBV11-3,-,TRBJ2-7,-,CASSPLTGTGRGGEQYF,TGTGCCAGCAGCCCACTGACCGGGACAGGGCGGGGGGGCGAGCAGTACTTC
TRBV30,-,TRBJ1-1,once,CAWDRSRGDTEAFF,TGTGCCTGGGACCGCTCCCGGGGAGACACTGAAGCTTTCTTT
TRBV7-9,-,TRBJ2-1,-,CASSLVRSEQFF,TGTGCCAGCAGCTTAGTAAGGAGTGAGCAGTTCTTC
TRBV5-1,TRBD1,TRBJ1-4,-,CASSRGQGRTNEKLFF,TGCGCCAGCAGCCGGGGACAGGGTCGAACTAATGAAAAACTGTTTTTT
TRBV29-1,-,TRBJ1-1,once,CSVEGLQGPEAFF,TGCAGCGTTGAAGGTCTACAGGGTCCTGAAGCTTTCTTT
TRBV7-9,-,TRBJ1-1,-,CASSRTGNEAFF,TGTGCCAGCAGCCGAACAGGGAACGAAGCTTTCTTT
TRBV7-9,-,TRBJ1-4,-,CASSLGQGSLNEKLFF,TGTGCCAGCAGCCTGGGACAAGGGAGCCTGAATGAAAAACTGTTTTTT
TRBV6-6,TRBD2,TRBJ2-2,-,CASSPSGGAGELFF,TGTGCCAGCAGTCCTAGCGGGGGGGCCGGGGAGCTGTTTTTT
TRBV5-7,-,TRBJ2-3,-,CASSCGPPDTQYF,TGTGCCAGCAGCTGCGGCCCACCGGATACGCAGTATTTT
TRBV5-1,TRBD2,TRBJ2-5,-,CASSLAAGVQETQYF,TGCGCCAGCAGCTTGGCGGCGGGGGTCCAAGAGACCCAGTACTTC
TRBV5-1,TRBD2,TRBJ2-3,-,CASKGIAGGSTDTQYF,TGCGCCAGCAAAGGGATAGCGGGGGGCAGCACAGATACGCAGTATTTT
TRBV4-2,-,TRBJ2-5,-,CASSQTDGQETQYF,TGTGCCAGCAGCCAAACCGACGGACAAGAGACCCAGTACTTC
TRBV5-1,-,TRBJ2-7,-,CASSLAGTYEQYF,TGCGCCAGCAGCTTGGCCGGAACCTACGAGCAGTACTTC
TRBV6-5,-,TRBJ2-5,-,CASSYRVGETQYF,TGTGCCAGCAGTTACCGAGTAGGGGAGACCCAGTACTTC
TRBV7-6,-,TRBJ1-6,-,CASSPALRGSPLHF,TGTGCCAGCAGCCCTGCTCTACGCGGTTCACCCCTCCACTTT
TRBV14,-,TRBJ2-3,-,CASSQEARLNTDTQYF,TGTGCCAGCAGCCAAGAGGCAAGACTAAACACAGATACGCAGTATTTT
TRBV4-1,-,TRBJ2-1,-,CASSQRQDYNEQFF,TGCGCCAGCAGCCAACGACAGGATTACAATGAGCAGTTCTTC
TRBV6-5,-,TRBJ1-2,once,CASSYSGRNGYTF,TGTGCCAGCAGTTACTCGGGCAGAAATGGCTACACCTTC
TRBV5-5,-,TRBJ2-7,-,CASSLHEQYF,TGTGCCAGCAGCTTACACGAGCAGTACTTC
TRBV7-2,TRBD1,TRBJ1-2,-,CASSLQFGGDSVSGYTF,TGTGCCAGCAGCTTACAATTCGGCGGGGACAGTGTTTCTGGCTACACCTTC
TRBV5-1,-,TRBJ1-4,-,CASSWHRGLDNEKLFF,TGCGCCAGCAGCTGGCATCGTGGGCTGGATAATGAAAAACTGTTTTTT
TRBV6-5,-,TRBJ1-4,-,CASSRGTAEKLFF,TGTGCCAGCAGCCGCGGGACGGCCGAAAAACTGTTTTTT
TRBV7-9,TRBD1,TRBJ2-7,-,CASSPRTGRVYEQYF,TGTGCCAGCAGCCCAAGGACAGGGCGGGTCTACGAGCAGTACTTC
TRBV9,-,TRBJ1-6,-,CASSVAGAGSPLHF,TGTGCCAGCAGCGTCGCAGGGGCAGGATCACCCCTCCACTTT
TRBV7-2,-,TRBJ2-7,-,CASSSLRQGSYEQYF,TGTGCCAGCTCCTCCTTGCGGCAGGGCTCCTACGAGCAGTACTTC
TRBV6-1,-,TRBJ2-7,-,CASPPRGLAEQYF,TGTGCCAGCCCCCCTAGAGGCCTAGCCGAGCAGTACTTC
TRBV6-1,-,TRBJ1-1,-,CASSDPPSGGAEAFF,TGTGCCAGCAGTGACCCCCCGTCGGGAGGCGCTGAAGCTTTCTTT
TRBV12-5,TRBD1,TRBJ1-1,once,CASGLTGGLGTEAFF,TGTGCTAGTGGTTTGACAGGGGGCTTGGGCACTGAAGCTTTCTTT
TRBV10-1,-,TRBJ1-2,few,CASSPGTHYGYTF,TGCGCCAGCAGCCCCGGGACACACTATGGCTACACCTTC
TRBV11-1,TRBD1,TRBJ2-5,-,CASSVGTGGSKETQYF,TGTGCCAGCAGCGTGGGGACAGGGGGCTCCAAAGAGACCCAGTACTTC
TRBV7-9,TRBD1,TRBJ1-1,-,CASSYGQGARLDTEAFF,TGTGCCAGCAGCTACGGACAGGGGGCGAGGTTGGACACTGAAGCTTTCTTT
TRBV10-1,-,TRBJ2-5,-,CASSDSGAKTQYF,TGCGCCAGCAGTGATTCGGGGGCCAAGACCCAGTACTTC
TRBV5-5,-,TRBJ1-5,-,CASSFATDGQPQHF,TGTGCCAGCAGCTTCGCTACAGACGGTCAGCCCCAGCATTTT
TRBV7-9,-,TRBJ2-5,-,CASSTLGGAQYF,TGTGCCAGCAGCACACTTGGAGGGGCCCAGTACTTC
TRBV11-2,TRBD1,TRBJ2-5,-,CASSRGQGYGETQYF,TGTGCCAGCAGCCGAGGACAGGGATACGGAGAGACCCAGTACTTC
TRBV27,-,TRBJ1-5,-,CASSFRAESYSNQPQHF,TGTGCCAGCAGTTTCAGGGCAGAGTCCTATAGCAATCAGCCCCAGCATTTT
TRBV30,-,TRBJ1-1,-,CAWSVGTGKAFF,TGTGCCTGGAGTGTCGGGACCGGGAAGGCTTTCTTT
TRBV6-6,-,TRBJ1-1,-,CASKDRQNTEAFF,TGTGCCAGTAAGGACAGACAGAACACTGAAGCTTTCTTT
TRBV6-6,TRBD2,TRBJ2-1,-,CASSASGEYNEQFF,TGTGCCAGCAGCGCTAGCGGGGAATACAATGAGCAGTTCTTC
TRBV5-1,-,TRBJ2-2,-,CASSILRGELFF,TGCGCCAGCAGCATCCTACGCGGGGAGCTGTTTTTT
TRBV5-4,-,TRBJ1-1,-,CASSLGNRETEAFF,TGTGCCAGCAGCTTGGGTAATAGGGAGACTGAAGCTTTCTTT
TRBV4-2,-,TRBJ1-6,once,CASSQDLGSPLHF,TGTGCCAGCAGCCAAGATCTCGGGTCACCCCTCCACTTT
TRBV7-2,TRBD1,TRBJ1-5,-,CASSINPGQGPPKPQHF,TGTGCCAGCAGCATCAACCCGGGACAGGGGCCGCCGAAGCCCCAGCATTTT